The 27 T cell receptor beta chains below come from one sample, sequenced in a study of early T cells in non-severe SARS-CoV-2 infection. TCRdb itself ran the 5' RACE reads through MiXCR, one entry per CDR3 protein. The sample consists of under 50,000 distinct CDR3 sequences, about a quarter of them appearing once. Specimen: whole blood, collected at baseline. These receptors originate from an adult who was a healthcare worker with PCR-confirmed SARS-CoV-2 infection or an uninfected control (not recorded which).

The chain combines TRBV5-4 with TRBJ2-3, with TRBD2 matching over 11 bases. The trim removed 3 bases at V and 4 bases at J, leaving 4 bases unmatched. Germline-derived CDR1 and CDR2 are SGHNT and YYREEE (reference sequence). The CDR3 is 15 residues long. The CDR3 DNA sequence: TGTGCCAGCAGCTATAGCGGGGGGGCCGCAGATACGCAGTATTTT. Protein product: CASSYSGGAADTQYF.

In its sample, this clonotype was seen a few times. V and J are TRBV3-1 and TRBJ2-7, with unresolved D. This CDR3 is built from 14 residues. V lost 4 bases and J lost 2, with 12 bases in between. CDR1 is LGHDT, CDR2 YNNKEL, per germline (reference sequence). The chain's CDR3 is CASSLSEKPYEQYF. In DNA form, the CDR3 reads TGTGCCAGCAGCCTTTCCGAAAAGCCCTACGAGCAGTACTTC.

This clonotype was picked up a small number of times. V and J are TRBV4-3 and TRBJ2-3, with D possibly TRBD1 on 6 matching bases. CDR3 length equals 12 residues. Germline V gives CDR1 LGHNA, CDR2 YSLEER. Trimming shortened V by 3 bases and J by 6 bases, and 7 bases separated the two germline ends. Written as DNA, the CDR3 is TGCGCCAGCAGCCAGCAGGGGGATACGCAGTATTTT. Translated, it gives CASSQQGDTQYF.

This chain links TRBV11-2 with TRBJ2-7, with 7 bases fitting TRBD2. CDR1 and CDR2 (germline): SGHAT, FQNNGV. The CDR3 has 15 amino acids. Trimming removed 1 base from V and 2 bases from J; junction bases left unmatched: 5. The CDR3 nucleotides are TGTGCCAGCAGCTTAGGGCTAGCGGATACCTACGAGCAGTACTTC. Translated, it gives CASSLGLADTYEQYF.

This clonotype has just a few counts. The chain uses TRBV30 and TRBJ2-7; D not certain. The germline CDR1 and CDR2 sequences are GTSNPN and SVGIG (reference sequence). With 2 bases removed from V and 3 bases from J, the gap between germline ends came to 5 bases. CDR3 length: 11 residues. CDR3 amino acids: CAWSKLYEQYF. CDR3 coding DNA: TGTGCCTGGAGTAAACTCTACGAGCAGTACTTC.

There are a few counts of this clonotype. V is TRBV19 and J is TRBJ2-7; D is undetermined. The CDR3 sequence is 13 residues long. Germline V lookup: CDR1 LNHDA, CDR2 SQIVND (reference sequence). Trimming took 3 bases from V and 0 from J, leaving 6 bases between them. The CDR3 bases are TGTGCCAGTAGTATCAGGATCTCCTACGAGCAGTACTTC. It specifies CASSIRISYEQYF.

The chain recombines TRBV7-9 with TRBJ1-1; D unclear. The CDR3 totals 13 residues. Germline V CDR1 and CDR2: SEHNR, FQNEAQ (reference sequence). Trimming pared 4 bases from V and 5 bases from J, leaving 11 bases between. The chain's CDR3 is CASSSDGETEAFF. DNA for the CDR3: TGTGCCAGCAGCTCGGATGGAGAGACTGAAGCTTTCTTT.

This clonotype occurred many times. CDR3: CSAIGTPSYEQYF. The CDR3 DNA reads as TGCAGTGCTATCGGGACACCTTCCTACGAGCAGTACTTC. The chain carries TRBV20-1 and TRBJ2-7, with D maybe TRBD1 (6 bases). V lost 4 bases and J lost 1, with 11 bases in between. CDR3 size: 13 residues. CDR1 is DFQATT, CDR2 SNEGSKA, per germline (reference sequence).

This chain joins TRBV4-1 and TRBJ2-5; D gene uncertain. V gave up 0 bases and J gave up 5 bases, with 10 bases separating them. CDR3 length equals 14 residues. From germline, CDR1 is MGHRA and CDR2 YSYEKL. The CDR3 is CASSQDRTTETQYF. The CDR3 DNA follows: TGCGCCAGCAGCCAAGATCGAACTACGGAGACCCAGTACTTC.

This clonotype has more than one count but fewer than ten. CDR3 region: CASSPVGGGLPGAFF. DNA for the CDR3: TGTGCCAGCAGCCCAGTGGGGGGAGGGCTCCCTGGAGCTTTCTTT. The chain carries TRBV11-2 and TRBJ1-1; D possibly corresponds to TRBD1 (5 bases). Germline V gene lookup returns CDR1 SGHAT and CDR2 FQNNGV. This CDR3 is built from 15 residues. Trimming removed 5 bases at V and 10 bases at J, with 23 bases between. The full variable domain, its missing parts supplied by reference TRBV11-2 and TRBJ1-1, is EAGVAQSPRYKIIEKRQSVAFWCNPISGHATLYWYQQILGQGPKLLIQFQNNGVVDDSQLPKDRFSAERLKGVDSTLKIQPAKLEDSAVYLCASSPVGGGLPGAFFGQGTRLTVV.

The rearrangement joins TRBV7-2 to TRBJ1-5; D not certain. The germline V gene encodes CDR1 SGHTA and CDR2 FQGNSA. The CDR3 covers 12 residues. V dropped 1 base and J dropped 7 bases, with 5 bases sitting between them. CDR3 sequence (DNA): TGTGCCAGCAGCTTAGAGTGGCAGCCCCAGCATTTT. Its translation is CASSLEWQPQHF.

This clonotype was counted a few times. V gene TRBV10-2 combines with J gene TRBJ1-4, with 7 bases lining up with TRBD1. CDR1 is WSHSY and CDR2 is SAAADI in the germline V gene. After removal of 4 bases from V and 7 bases from J, the junction contained 9 bases not matched to a gene. The CDR3 covers 15 residues. The CDR3 region is CASSALGTEGEKLFF. The CDR3 DNA sequence: TGCGCCAGCAGTGCTCTCGGGACAGAAGGTGAAAAACTGTTTTTT.

The rearrangement joins TRBV2 to TRBJ2-7, with TRBD1 matching over 10 bases. This CDR3 has 15 residues. Unmatched junction bases numbered 6, after V lost 6 bases and J lost 1 base. Germline V CDR1 and CDR2: SNHLY, FYNNEI. The CDR3 nucleotides read TGTGCCAGCAGGGGCCCGGGACAGGGGTCCTACGAGCAGTACTTC. Residues: CASRGPGQGSYEQYF. The variable domain in full, completed from reference TRBV2 and TRBJ2-7, reads EPEVTQTPSHQVTQMGQEVILRCVPISNHLYFYWYRQILGQKVEFLVSFYNNEISEKSEIFDDQFSVERPDGSNFTLKIRSTKLEDSAMYFCASRGPGQGSYEQYFGPGTRLTVT.

This clonotype appeared once. The chain couples TRBV27 to TRBJ2-5, with 11 bases matching TRBD1. Germline values: CDR1 MNHEY, CDR2 SMNVEV (reference sequence). Trimming cost V 3 bases and J 0 bases; bases outside gene matches: 6. The CDR3 is 17 residues long. The CDR3 is CASSLLGQGVHQETQYF. The CDR3 nucleotides are TGTGCCAGCAGTTTGTTGGGACAGGGGGTTCACCAAGAGACCCAGTACTTC.

This CDR3 reads CASSLGTSGDREQYF. CDR3 bases: TGTGCCAGCAGTCTCGGGACTAGCGGGGACCGGGAGCAGTACTTC. The rearrangement joins TRBV27 to TRBJ2-7; 13 bases fit TRBD2. CDR1 and CDR2 (germline): MNHEY, SMNVEV (reference sequence). The V gene end was trimmed by 5 bases and the J gene end by 7 bases; junction bases not matched to a gene: 8. This CDR3 comprises 15 residues.

The chain carries TRBV5-1 and TRBJ2-1; TRBD1 matches 7 bases. CDR1 is SGHRS, CDR2 YFSETQ, per germline. Unmatched junction bases numbered 7, after V lost 7 bases and J lost 0 bases. The CDR3 contains 15 residues. CDR3 DNA sequence: TGCGCCAGCGGGGGACAGTCTTCCTCCTACAATGAGCAGTTCTTC. This gives the protein CASGGQSSSYNEQFF.

This clonotype was recorded many times. J is TRBJ1-3 and V is TRBV7-2; D is ambiguous. Trimming stripped 2 bases from V and 0 bases from J, with 2 bases between. This CDR3 is built from 13 residues. Looked up from germline, CDR1 is SGHTA and CDR2 is FQGNSA. CDR3 nucleotide sequence: TGTGCCAGCAGCTTATTCTCTGGAAACACCATATATTTT. This sequence encodes CASSLFSGNTIYF.

This clonotype was seen more than once but under ten times. V is TRBV7-2 and J is TRBJ2-7, with 10 bases aligning to TRBD2. CDR1 is SGHTA, CDR2 FQGNSA, per germline. The CDR3 consists of 14 residues. The V and J ends lost 5 bases and 2 bases, in that order; junction bases with no gene match: 3. For the CDR3, the DNA is TGTGCCAGCAGCCTCGGACTAGCGGCCTACGAGCAGTACTTC. Protein sequence: CASSLGLAAYEQYF.

Worth noting for this clonotype: This may be a read error: a much more frequent sequence differs by one nucleotide. The conserved final phenylalanine or tryptophan is absent from the CDR3, which likely points to a read error. The chain carries TRBV7-2 and TRBJ2-1, with 8 positions matching TRBD1. Per the germline V gene, CDR1 is SGHTA and CDR2 is FQGNSA. There are 15 residues in the CDR3. The junction had 7 bases not matched to a gene; V was cut back by 5 bases and J by 4 bases. The CDR3 DNA sequence: TGTGCCAGCAGCCCCGGGACAGGACCTTACAATGAGCAGTTCTCC. Translated, it gives CASSPGTGPYNEQFS.

This clonotype appeared many times. The chain is built from TRBV7-9 and TRBJ2-7; a possible D gene is TRBD1 (6 bases). V was clipped by 5 bases and J by 7 bases, with 21 bases between them. This CDR3 has 15 amino acids. The germline V gene has CDR1 SEHNR and CDR2 FQNEAQ (reference sequence). CDR3 coding DNA: TGTGCCAGCAGCCTAAACAGGGATGTTACGGAGGAGCAGTACTTC. Residues: CASSLNRDVTEEQYF. Full variable domain (missing parts from reference TRBV7-9 and TRBJ2-7): DTGVSQNPRHKITKRGQNVTFRCDPISEHNRLYWYRQTLGQGPEFLTYFQNEAQLEKSRLLSDRFSAERPKGSFSTLEIQRTEQGDSAMYLCASSLNRDVTEEQYFGPGTRLTVT.

V gene TRBV4-2 combines with J gene TRBJ2-1; D may be TRBD1 (6 bases). Looked up from germline, CDR1 is LGHNA and CDR2 is YNFKEQ. The CDR3 extends over 15 amino acids. V lost 3 bases, J lost 3 bases, and 12 bases lay in between. In DNA, the CDR3 is TGTGCCAGCAGCCACCAGCCAGGGGACTACAATGAGCAGTTCTTC. Amino acids: CASSHQPGDYNEQFF.

The chain combines TRBV7-6 with TRBJ2-3, with a possible D match to TRBD1 (6 bases). V was clipped by 5 bases and J by 0 bases, with 18 bases between them. This CDR3 region has 17 residues. Germline V gene sequence: CDR1 SGHVS, CDR2 FNYEAQ. The CDR3 loop is CASSLGTPKSSTDTQYF. CDR3 sequence (DNA): TGTGCCAGCAGCCTTGGGACACCAAAAAGTAGCACAGATACGCAGTATTTT.

V and J are TRBV3-1 and TRBJ2-1; 7 bases map to TRBD1. Germline V CDR1 and CDR2: LGHDT, YNNKEL (reference sequence). The CDR3 length is 16 residues. J was trimmed by 4 bases and V by 1 base; bases with no gene match: 7. CDR3 in DNA: TGTGCCAGCAGCCAAGGAAACAGGGGACATTACAATGAGCAGTTCTTC. This gives the protein CASSQGNRGHYNEQFF.

This chain uses TRBV12-3 or TRBV12-4 with TRBJ1-3; D is ambiguous. With 6 bases removed from V and 5 bases from J, the gap between germline ends came to 11 bases. This CDR3 region has 13 residues. CDR3: CASSTNPRNTIYF. The CDR3 nucleotides read TGTGCCAGCAGCACAAATCCTAGAAACACCATATATTTT.

This clonotype was picked up a small number of times. The V and J genes are TRBV27 and TRBJ2-1; D possibly corresponds to TRBD2 (5 bases). The CDR3 contains 17 residues. The ends were cut back, 6 bases at V and 5 bases at J, with 23 bases in the middle. Looked up from germline, CDR1 is MNHEY and CDR2 is SMNVEV (reference sequence). This chain's CDR3 is CASSPSGSAWVHNEQFF. CDR3 nucleotides: TGTGCCAGCAGCCCATCTGGGAGCGCCTGGGTCCACAATGAGCAGTTCTTC.

The chain combines TRBV2 with TRBJ2-3; D might be TRBD2 (6 bases). Trimming stripped 1 base from V and 4 bases from J, with 12 bases between. The germline V gene encodes CDR1 SNHLY and CDR2 FYNNEI. CDR3 length: 15 amino acids. The CDR3 DNA reads TGTGCCAGCAGTGAAGAACTAGTAGCGGCAGATACGCAGTATTTT. It is translated as CASSEELVAADTQYF.

The chain combines TRBV12-3 or TRBV12-4 with TRBJ2-3; TRBD2 might be the D (5 bases). The CDR3 is 14 residues long. With 5 bases removed from V and 2 bases from J, the gap between germline ends came to 11 bases. The DNA for the CDR3 is TGTGCCAGCAGTGAACTGACTAACACAGATACGCAGTATTTT. Residues: CASSELTNTDTQYF.